Listed below are T cell receptor beta chains from one sample, sequenced in a study of technical replicates of blood from a few donors. The repertoire was sequenced with immunoSEQ multiplex PCR; TCRdb's copy has only in-frame clones and lacks some. This table holds more than 70,000 clones, around 93% found once. The specimen was T cells isolated from PBMCs. Receptor source: a human donor in good health. The CDR3 runs from the conserved cysteine through the conserved F or W. A D gene is named only where the DNA matches it firmly. Clone size is stated in some rows and not others, as once, few, many or a class when expanded.

size	V	D	J	DNA	CDR3
NA	TRBV5-1	NA	TRBJ2-7	TGCGCCAGCAGCTTGGGACCCCGCGGGTTACCCATCTACGAGCAGTACTTC	CASSLGPRGLPIYEQYF
NA	TRBV4-1	NA	TRBJ2-7	TGCGCCAGCAGCCAAGGTGGGCGGGGATTGGTCCTCGAGCAGTACTTC	CASSQGGRGLVLEQYF
NA	TRBV4-1	NA	TRBJ2-5	TGCGCCAGCAGCCAAGATCCGCTAGTTGGCAAGACCCAGTACTTC	CASSQDPLVGKTQYF
NA	TRBV5-4	NA	TRBJ2-1	TGTGCCAGCAGCTTGTTGGGCAGGGTAAATTTCAATGAGCAGTTCTTC	CASSLLGRVNFNEQFF
NA	TRBV28	TRBD2	TRBJ2-7	TGTGCCAGCAGTTTTCGGCGACTAGCGGGAGGGCCAGACGAGCAGTACTTC	CASSFRRLAGGPDEQYF
NA	TRBV27	TRBD2	TRBJ2-2	TGTGCCAGCAGTTTCGCTAGCGGGAAGGTCGGGGAGCTGTTTTTT	CASSFASGKVGELFF
once	TRBV5-6	NA	TRBJ1-1	TGTGCCAGCAGCCCCCGGGGGATCCTGAACACTGAAGCTTTCTTT	CASSPRGILNTEAFF
NA	TRBV4-1	NA	TRBJ2-7	TGCGCCAGCAGCCAAGGGCAGGGGTCCTACGAGCAGTACTTC	CASSQGQGSYEQYF
once	TRBV5-1	TRBD2	TRBJ2-5	TGCGCCAGCAGCCAATCGATTAGCGGGAGCGGAGAGACCCAGTACTTC	CASSQSISGSGETQYF
NA	TRBV2	NA	TRBJ1-2	TGTGCCAGCAGTGAAAACTTTTTAAACTATGGCTACACCTTC	CASSENFLNYGYTF
NA	TRBV5-1	TRBD2	TRBJ2-7	TGCGCCAGCGGGCCACTAGCGGGAGACAACTACGAGCAGTACTTC	CASGPLAGDNYEQYF
NA	TRBV7-9	NA	TRBJ2-2	TGTGCCAGCAGCGTCCAGGGAGGCACCGGGGAGCTGTTTTTT	CASSVQGGTGELFF
NA	TRBV13	NA	TRBJ1-6	TGTGCCAGCAGCCCCCCAACAGGGAAGAATTCACCCCTCCACTTT	CASSPPTGKNSPLHF
NA	TRBV27	NA	TRBJ1-1	TGTGCCAGCAGGAGGTGGGGGGGGGAAGGGGCCACTGAAGCTTTCTTT	CASRRWGGEGATEAFF
once	TRBV6-5	NA	TRBJ2-1	TGTGCCAGCAGTTTAGCCGGACTATACAATGAGCAGTTCTTC	CASSLAGLYNEQFF
NA	TRBV7-6	NA	TRBJ2-5	TGTGCCAGCAGCTTAGCACCTAGAGGCCGAACGGAGACCCAGTACTTC	CASSLAPRGRTETQYF
NA	TRBV10-1	NA	TRBJ2-7	TGCGCCAGCAGTGAGTCGACGGGGGGCCTCTACGAGCAGTACTTC	CASSESTGGLYEQYF
NA	TRBV30	NA	TRBJ2-2	TGTGCCTGGAAGAGGGGGTTGACCGGGGAGCTGTTTTTT	CAWKRGLTGELFF
NA	TRBV11-3	NA	TRBJ2-7	TGTGCCAGCGCCCATTCTCTGTCCTCGGGTGACGAGCAGTACTTC	CASAHSLSSGDEQYF
NA	TRBV7-6	NA	TRBJ2-3	TGTGCCAGCAGCGCGGGACTGGGTAGCACAGATACGCAGTATTTT	CASSAGLGSTDTQYF
NA	TRBV19	TRBD2	TRBJ2-7	TGTGCCAGTAGTACGGGAGGGGGCTACGAGCAGTACTTC	CASSTGGGYEQYF
NA	TRBV10-2	TRBD2	TRBJ2-2	TGCGCCAGCATGGGCGCGGGAGTCGGCACCGGGGAGCTGTTTTTT	CASMGAGVGTGELFF
NA	TRBV6-6	TRBD2	TRBJ2-7	TGTGCCAGCAGACCCGGGACTAGCGTGTGGCAGTACTTC	CASRPGTSVWQYF
NA	TRBV18	TRBD1	TRBJ2-5	TGTGCCAGCTCCCGGACAGGGGGCGGCGAGACCCAGTACTTC	CASSRTGGGETQYF
once	TRBV30	TRBD2	TRBJ2-7	TGTGCCTGGAGTAGTTTAGCGGGGGGGCCCAACGAGCAGTACTTC	CAWSSLAGGPNEQYF
NA	TRBV12-5	NA	TRBJ1-5	TGTGCTAGCCCCCCGCAGGGGACAAGAGGCAATCAGCCCCAGCATTTT	CASPPQGTRGNQPQHF
NA	TRBV28	NA	TRBJ2-7	TGTGCCAGCAGTTTAACGGTGTACGAGCAGTACTTC	CASSLTVYEQYF
NA	TRBV11-3	NA	TRBJ2-7	TGTGCCAGCAGCTTAAAGGCGATTGATAGCCACGAGCAGTACTTC	CASSLKAIDSHEQYF
NA	TRBV7-9	TRBD2	TRBJ2-7	TGTGCCAGCAGCTCCGGGACTAGCGGCTCCTACGAGCAGTACTTC	CASSSGTSGSYEQYF
NA	TRBV9	TRBD2	TRBJ2-2	TGTGCCAGCAAAGCGTCAGGAGCGGGGTTCACCGGGGAGCTGTTTTTT	CASKASGAGFTGELFF
NA	TRBV29-1	NA	TRBJ2-1	TGCAGCGTTGGCCCCGCTGGGGCCCGGAATGAGCAGTTCTTC	CSVGPAGARNEQFF
NA	TRBV4-1	NA	TRBJ1-2	TGCGCCAGCAGCTTACAGGTCAACTATGGCTACACCTTC	CASSLQVNYGYTF
NA	TRBV4-2	TRBD2	TRBJ2-3	TGTGCCAGCAGCCCTGCCGGCGGGCGGGAGGTGTCAGATACGCAGTATTTT	CASSPAGGREVSDTQYF
once	TRBV20-1	NA	TRBJ1-1	TGCAGTGCTAAGACAGTTACTGAAGCTTTCTTT	CSAKTVTEAFF
NA	TRBV11-3	TRBD2	TRBJ2-3	TGTGCCAGCAGCCCTAGCGGGAGGGATACGCAGTATTTT	CASSPSGRDTQYF
NA	TRBV7-9	NA	TRBJ2-7	TGTGCCAGCAGCGATCGGTACGAGCAGTACTTC	CASSDRYEQYF
NA	TRBV4-1	NA	TRBJ1-5	TGCGCCAGCAGCCAAGGAGGAGTGGGCGGGCTAAGCAATCAGCCCCAGCATTTT	CASSQGGVGGLSNQPQHF
NA	TRBV7-9	NA	TRBJ2-7	TGTGCCAGCAGCTTACCCGGCTACGAGCAGTACTTC	CASSLPGYEQYF
NA	TRBV14	TRBD2	TRBJ2-5	TGTGCCAGCAGCCCCTATGGGACTAGCGGGGAGGAGACCCAGTACTTC	CASSPYGTSGEETQYF
NA	TRBV25-1	NA	TRBJ2-7	TGTGCCAGCAGTTGGCCGGGACCCAGGGGCTACGAGCAGTACTTC	CASSWPGPRGYEQYF
NA	TRBV27	NA	TRBJ2-5	TGTGCCAGCAGTCGGGGGGCGGGGCAATACCAAGAGACCCAGTACTTC	CASSRGAGQYQETQYF
NA	TRBV5-1	TRBD2	TRBJ2-3	TGCGCCAGCAGCTCGGTGGGGACTAGAGATACGCAGTATTTT	CASSSVGTRDTQYF
NA	TRBV27	TRBD1	TRBJ2-7	TGTGCCAGCAGTTTAGGACAGGGAGTCGCCTACGAGCAGTACTTC	CASSLGQGVAYEQYF
NA	TRBV5-1	NA	TRBJ2-7	TGCGCCAGCAGCTCTAGACTAGTCCCCTACGAGCAGTACTTC	CASSSRLVPYEQYF
NA	TRBV21-1	NA	TRBJ2-2	TGTGCCAGCAGTCCCCAGACTAGCGGGTTATCTGAGGGACCCGGGGAGCTGTTTTTT	CASSPQTSGLSEGPGELFF
NA	TRBV10-2	NA	TRBJ1-1	TGCGCCAGCGAGCAGGGTGGTGACACTGAAGCTTTCTTT	CASEQGGDTEAFF
NA	TRBV27	NA	TRBJ2-5	TGTGCCAGCAGTCCCCCTCGGGGAATCCTAGGGATTCAAGAGACCCAGTACTTC	CASSPPRGILGIQETQYF
NA	TRBV2	NA	TRBJ1-2	TGTGCCAGCAGTGAGATACGGGTGAACTATGGCTACACCTTC	CASSEIRVNYGYTF
NA	TRBV7-9	TRBD2	TRBJ2-7	TGTGCCAGCAGCTTACTAGCGGACTACGAGCAGTACTTC	CASSLLADYEQYF
once	TRBV5-1	NA	TRBJ2-6	TGCGCCAGCAGCTTGGAGTACAGCTCTGGGGCCAACGTCCTGACTTTC	CASSLEYSSGANVLTF
once	TRBV4-1	TRBD1	TRBJ1-6	TGCGCCAGCAGCCAAGTTACTAATCCTATACAGGGGGCACGTTCACCCCTCCACTTT	CASSQVTNPIQGARSPLHF
NA	TRBV7-6	NA	TRBJ2-1	TGTGCCAGCAGGGCCCCGGGCAATGAGCAGTTCTTC	CASRAPGNEQFF
NA	TRBV29-1	TRBD2	TRBJ2-2	TGCAGCGTGACTAGCTTCGACACCGGGGAGCTGTTTTTT	CSVTSFDTGELFF